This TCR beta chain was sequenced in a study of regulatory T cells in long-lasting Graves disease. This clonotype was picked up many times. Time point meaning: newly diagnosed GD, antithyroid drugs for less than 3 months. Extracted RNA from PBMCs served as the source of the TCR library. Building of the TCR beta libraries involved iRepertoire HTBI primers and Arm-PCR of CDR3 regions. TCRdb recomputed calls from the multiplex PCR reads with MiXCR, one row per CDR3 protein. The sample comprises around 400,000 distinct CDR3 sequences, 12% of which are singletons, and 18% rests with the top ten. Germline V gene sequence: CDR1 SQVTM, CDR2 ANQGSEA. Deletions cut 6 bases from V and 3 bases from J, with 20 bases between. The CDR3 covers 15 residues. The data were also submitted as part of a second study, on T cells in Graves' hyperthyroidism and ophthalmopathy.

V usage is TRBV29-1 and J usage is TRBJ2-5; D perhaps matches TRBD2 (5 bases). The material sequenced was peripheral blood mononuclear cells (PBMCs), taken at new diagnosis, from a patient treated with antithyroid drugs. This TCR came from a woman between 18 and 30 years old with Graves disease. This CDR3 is CSVWGLGTGKETQYF. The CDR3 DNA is TGCAGCGTGTGGGGTTTAGGAACGGGGAAAGAGACCCAGTACTTC.